The 29 T cell receptor beta chains given below trace back to one sample, sequenced in a study of blood T cell repertoires in COVID-19. Here immunoSEQ multiplex PCR was the method, and the copy in TCRdb shows in-frame clones only, minus some. The table includes about 59,000 clones, about 76% detected once. The sample consisted of peripheral blood. These receptors were taken from a woman older than 75 with active or convalescent COVID-19.

The CDR3 nucleotides are TGTGCCAGCAGTTACTCTGAGCTGAGCAATCAGCCCCAGCATTTT. It is translated as CASSYSELSNQPQHF. The chain links TRBV6-2 or TRBV6-3 to TRBJ1-5, with unresolved D. There are 15 residues in the CDR3. Germline V gene data show CDR1 as MNHEY and CDR2 as SVGEGT. Trimming stripped 0 bases from V and 1 base from J, with 7 bases between.

The chain is built from TRBV3-1 (or the pseudogene TRBV3-2) and TRBJ1-2; tentatively, D is TRBD1 (6 bases). This CDR3 is 17 amino acids long. Trimming shortened V by 0 bases and J by 7 bases, and 21 bases separated the two germline ends. Per germline, CDR1 LGHDT and CDR2 YNNKEL (reference sequence). CDR3 region: CASSQDAPGVIALGYTF. The CDR3 bases are TGTGCCAGCAGCCAAGATGCCCCAGGGGTGATCGCTCTTGGCTACACCTTC.

The chain couples TRBV5-4 to TRBJ2-3, with TRBD2 matching 12 bases. The CDR3 is 16 amino acids. V trimming: 4 bases; J trimming: 2 bases; junction bases outside the gene matches: 5. Germline loops: CDR1 SGHNT, CDR2 YYREEE (reference sequence). The CDR3 DNA follows: TGTGCCAGCAGCCCCCTAGCGGGGGGGAACACAGATACGCAGTATTTT. This sequence encodes CASSPLAGGNTDTQYF.

V usage is TRBV7-8 and J usage is TRBJ2-3; 7 nucleotides agree with TRBD2. This CDR3 is 16 amino acids long. V lost 7 bases, J lost 1 base, and 11 bases stayed unmatched. Per germline, CDR1 SGHVS and CDR2 FQNEAQ. The CDR3 nucleotides read TGTGCCAGCACCCCGGAAGAACGGGGGGGCACAGATACGCAGTATTTT. This encodes CASTPEERGGTDTQYF. Based on the CDR3 plus reference TRBV7-8 and TRBJ2-3, the full variable domain is GAGVSQSPRYKVAKRGQDVALRCDPISGHVSLFWYQQALGQGPEFLTYFQNEAQLDKSGLPSDRFFAERPEGSVSTLKIQRTQQEDSAVYLCASTPEERGGTDTQYFGPGTRLTVL.

Details on this clone: Germline and junction disagree at one end, which may indicate a read error. This chain links TRBV5-1 with TRBJ2-3, with D perhaps TRBD2 (6 bases). This CDR3 has 14 amino acids. Per germline, CDR1 SGHRS and CDR2 YFSETQ. The CDR3 loop reads CAISLEVAADTQYF. CDR3 sequence (DNA): TGCGCCATCAGCTTGGAGGTAGCGGCAGATACGCAGTATTTT. The variable domain in full, with the rest retrieved from reference TRBV5-1 and TRBJ2-3, is KAGVTQTPRYLIKTRGQQVTLSCSPISGHRSVSWYQQTPGQGLQFLFEYFSETQRNKGNFPGRFSGRQFSNSRSEMNVSTLELGDSALYLCAISLEVAADTQYFGPGTRLTVL.

The CDR3 region is CASSQTQATQYF. The CDR3 DNA follows: TGTGCCAGCAGCCAGACACAGGCGACGCAGTATTTT. The chain uses TRBV14 and TRBJ2-3, with D perhaps TRBD1 (5 bases). V lost 3 bases to trimming and J lost 9 bases, with 10 bases between them. This CDR3 spans 12 amino acids. CDR1 is SGHDN, CDR2 FVKESK, per germline.

This chain uses TRBV3-1 (or the pseudogene TRBV3-2) with TRBJ2-7; tentative D call: TRBD2 (6 bases). There are 15 residues in the CDR3. Per germline, CDR1 LGHDT and CDR2 YNNKEL (reference sequence). V was cut by 0 bases and J by 5 bases, with 14 bases left in between. As DNA, the CDR3 is TGTGCCAGCAGCCAAGATCGCCCCGGGAGCGACGAGCAGTACTTC. This translates into CASSQDRPGSDEQYF.

The V and J genes are TRBV3-1 (or the pseudogene TRBV3-2) and TRBJ2-7, with D possibly TRBD2 on 5 matching bases. CDR3 length: 13 residues. Trimming pared 1 base from V and 5 bases from J, leaving 9 bases between. Germline CDR1 LGHDT, CDR2 YNNKEL (reference sequence). DNA for the CDR3: TGTGCCAGCAGCCAAGGTACGGGGAACGAGCAGTACTTC. Translating gives CASSQGTGNEQYF.

The chain combines TRBV6-2 or TRBV6-3 with TRBJ2-2; D is perhaps TRBD2 (6 bases). V was pared by 5 bases and J by 5 bases, with 27 bases between. The CDR3 contains 19 residues. CDR1 is MNHEY, CDR2 SVGEGT, per germline. CDR3: CASSRGDGTFRSGTGELFF. CDR3 DNA: TGTGCCAGCAGTCGGGGAGACGGGACTTTCCGTTCGGGAACCGGGGAGCTGTTTTTT.

In regard to this clone: Mismatch with germline at one junction end may stem from a read error. The rearrangement links TRBV29-1 to TRBJ1-6; D unresolved. Germline V gene lookup returns CDR1 SQVTM and CDR2 ANQGSEA. The CDR3 sequence is 12 residues long. The CDR3 sequence: CSVEKRHSPLHF. CDR3 coding DNA: TGCAGCGTTGAAAAAAGACATTCGCCCCTCCACTTT.

J is TRBJ1-6 and V is TRBV2; 8 positions agree with TRBD1. The length of the CDR3 is 15 residues. J lost 5 bases, V lost 6 bases, and 6 bases had no gene match. Looked up from germline, CDR1 is SNHLY and CDR2 is FYNNEI. Here the CDR3 DNA reads TGTGCCAGCAGAGATGAGACAGGGGATAATTCACCCCTCCACTTT. Translating gives CASRDETGDNSPLHF.

Only a few counts were recorded for this clone. The J gene is TRBJ1-3, the V gene TRBV27; D unclear. The CDR3 is 15 residues long. Trimming cost V 0 bases and J 0 bases, with 6 bases left between them. The V gene's germline CDR1 is MNHEY and CDR2 SMNVEV (reference sequence). The CDR3 nucleotides are TGTGCCAGCAGTTTATCGTACACCTCTGGAAACACCATATATTTT. It codes for CASSLSYTSGNTIYF.

The rearrangement links TRBV7-2 to TRBJ2-5, with 8 bases that match TRBD2. Trimming removed 5 bases from V and 5 bases from J; junction bases left unmatched: 16. Germline-derived CDR1 and CDR2 are SGHTA and FQGNSA. The CDR3 extends over 17 amino acids. The CDR3 coding sequence is TGTGCCAGCAGCCAGGAGATTAGCGGGGCCACTTGGGAGACCCAGTACTTC. It is translated as CASSQEISGATWETQYF.

The sample holds a few counts of this clone. The genes are TRBV27 and TRBJ2-1; 11 positions match TRBD1. The CDR3 totals 17 residues. Germline assignment: CDR1 MNHEY and CDR2 SMNVEV (reference sequence). V lost 5 bases, J lost 4 bases, and 10 bases stayed unmatched. The CDR3 reads CASSPMDRGRGYNEQFF. CDR3 coding DNA: TGTGCCAGCAGTCCCATGGACAGGGGGCGGGGGTACAATGAGCAGTTCTTC.

This chain links TRBV9 with TRBJ1-2, with 8 bases identical to TRBD1. This CDR3 comprises 15 residues. In germline, CDR1 is SGDLS, CDR2 YYNGEE. V gave up 4 bases and J gave up 4 bases; unmatched junction bases: 9. The CDR3 reads CASSIGTGGSYGYTF. Here the CDR3 DNA reads TGTGCCAGCAGCATAGGGACAGGAGGGTCCTATGGCTACACCTTC.

This chain links TRBV6-5 with TRBJ1-1; the D is unclear. This CDR3 spans 13 amino acids. CDR1 and CDR2 from the germline V gene are MNHEY and SVGAGI. The ends were cut back, 6 bases at V and 3 bases at J, with 11 bases in the middle. CDR3 coding DNA: TGTGCCAGCAGGTATACGGGAGACACTGAAGCTTTCTTT. Residues: CASRYTGDTEAFF.

This sequence joins TRBV18 and TRBJ1-1, with TRBD1 matching over 8 bases. V lost 6 bases to trimming and J lost 2 bases; unmatched junction nucleotides: 11. The CDR3 has 16 amino acids. Germline CDR1 reads KGHSH; CDR2 reads LQKENI. CDR3: CASSLGDRLLNTEAFF. Here the CDR3 DNA reads TGTGCCAGCTCCCTCGGGGACAGGCTTCTTAACACTGAAGCTTTCTTT.

The chain links TRBV24-1 to TRBJ1-1, with 8 bases lining up with TRBD1. The CDR3 extends over 14 amino acids. The trim removed 9 bases at V and 2 bases at J, leaving 7 bases unmatched. Per germline, CDR1 KGHDR and CDR2 SFDVKD. The CDR3 DNA follows: TGTGCCACCGCAGGGACAGGACAAAACACTGAAGCTTTCTTT. This encodes CATAGTGQNTEAFF.

This chain joins TRBV2 and TRBJ2-7, with D tentatively TRBD1 (6 bases). CDR1 SNHLY and CDR2 FYNNEI come from the germline V gene. The V end lost 8 bases, the J end lost 0 bases, and 17 bases lay between the germline ends. This CDR3 region has 15 residues. The CDR3 coding sequence is TGTGCCAGCGGAGAAAGGACAGAGAGCTCCTACGAGCAGTACTTC. Residues: CASGERTESSYEQYF.

The chain employs TRBV27 and TRBJ2-3; tentatively, D is TRBD2 (6 bases). Trimming pared 6 bases from V and 1 base from J, leaving 11 bases between. The CDR3 is made up of 14 amino acids. The germline gives CDR1 MNHEY, CDR2 SMNVEV (reference sequence). The CDR3 reads CASRPAGGTDTQYF. DNA of the CDR3: TGTGCCAGCAGACCAGCGGGCGGCACAGATACGCAGTATTTT.

The chain combines TRBV6-2 or TRBV6-3 with TRBJ2-7, with 7 bases that match TRBD1. The J segment lost 6 bases and the V segment lost 6 bases, leaving 8 bases of the junction unmatched. The CDR3 contains 13 residues. From germline, CDR1 is MNHEY and CDR2 SVGEGT. For the CDR3, the DNA is TGTGCCAGCAGCTCATCGACAGGGCTCGAGCAGTACTTC. This sequence encodes CASSSSTGLEQYF.

The chain employs TRBV7-2 and TRBJ2-5, with TRBD2 identical over 8 bases. From germline, CDR1 is SGHTA and CDR2 FQGNSA. The V gene end was trimmed by 1 base and the J gene end by 0 bases; junction bases not matched to a gene: 4. This CDR3 comprises 16 residues. In DNA, the CDR3 is TGTGCCAGCAGCTTAGGAGGGCGGGGGGACCAAGAGACCCAGTACTTC. Amino acids: CASSLGGRGDQETQYF.

The gene calls are TRBV29-1 and TRBJ2-1; D is unresolved. The CDR3 totals 12 residues. The germline CDR1 and CDR2 sequences are SQVTM and ANQGSEA. The V end was cut by 7 bases, the J end by 3 bases, with 10 bases between. In nucleotides, the CDR3 is TGCAGCGCCGGTGCCTTCTACAATGAGCAGTTCTTC. This codes for CSAGAFYNEQFF.

The V gene is TRBV9, the J gene TRBJ2-1; 11 bases map to TRBD2. Trimming took 3 bases from V and 6 from J; bases not matched to a gene: 8. The CDR3 has 16 amino acids. Germline CDR1 reads SGDLS; CDR2 reads YYNGEE. CDR3 sequence: CASSEGPSGGPNEQFF. DNA for the CDR3: TGTGCCAGCAGCGAGGGCCCTAGCGGGGGGCCCAATGAGCAGTTCTTC.

V and J are TRBV20-1 and TRBJ2-5, with TRBD2 matching over 9 bases. This CDR3 region has 14 residues. The germline V gene has CDR1 DFQATT and CDR2 SNEGSKA (reference sequence). J was trimmed by 3 bases and V by 3 bases; bases with no gene match: 5. CDR3 bases: TGCAGTGCTAGTCTGGCTAGCGGGGAAGAGACCCAGTACTTC. This gives the protein CSASLASGEETQYF.

This clone occurred once. The chain has TRBV15 and TRBJ2-5; 11 bases line up with TRBD2. CDR3 length: 16 residues. Germline CDR1 and CDR2: LNHNV and YYDKDF (reference sequence). The V gene end was trimmed by 2 bases and the J gene end by 4 bases; junction bases not matched to a gene: 6. CDR3 DNA: TGTGCCACCAGCAGACCTAGCGGGGGGATAGTAGAGACCCAGTACTTC. Protein product: CATSRPSGGIVETQYF.

The rearrangement links TRBV6-5 to TRBJ2-2; D is ambiguous. The germline CDR1 and CDR2 sequences are MNHEY and SVGAGI. There are 11 residues in the CDR3. Trimming cost V 11 bases and J 1 base, with 5 bases left between them. The CDR3 DNA follows: TGTGCCGGCGGGAACACCGGGGAGCTGTTTTTT. Its translation: CAGGNTGELFF.

The rearrangement uses TRBV10-2 and TRBJ2-3; no firm D call. The germline gives CDR1 WSHSY, CDR2 SAAADI. The CDR3 totals 12 residues. V was clipped by 6 bases and J by 5 bases, with 9 bases between them. For the CDR3, the DNA is TGCGCCAGCAGCCATCAGAAAGATACGCAGTATTTT. This gives the protein CASSHQKDTQYF.

V gene TRBV9 combines with J gene TRBJ1-4, with 8 bases aligning to TRBD1. This CDR3 region has 15 residues. With V trimmed by 3 bases and J by 8 bases, 9 bases remained unmatched. Germline V gives CDR1 SGDLS, CDR2 YYNGEE. CDR3 DNA sequence: TGTGCCAGCAGCGCCTCGACCGGACAGGGAGAAAAACTGTTTTTT. As protein: CASSASTGQGEKLFF.